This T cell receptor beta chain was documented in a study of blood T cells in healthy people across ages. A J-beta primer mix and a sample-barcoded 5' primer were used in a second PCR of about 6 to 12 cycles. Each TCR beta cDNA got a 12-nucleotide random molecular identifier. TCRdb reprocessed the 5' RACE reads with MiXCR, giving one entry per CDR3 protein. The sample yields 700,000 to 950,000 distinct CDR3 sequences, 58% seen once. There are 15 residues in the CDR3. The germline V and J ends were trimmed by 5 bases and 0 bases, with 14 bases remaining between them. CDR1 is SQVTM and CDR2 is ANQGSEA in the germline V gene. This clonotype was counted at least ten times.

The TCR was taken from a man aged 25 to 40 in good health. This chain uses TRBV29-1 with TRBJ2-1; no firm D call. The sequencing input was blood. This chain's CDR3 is CSVPNAQSSYNEQFF. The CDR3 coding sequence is TGCAGCGTTCCAAATGCCCAGAGCTCCTACAATGAGCAGTTCTTC.